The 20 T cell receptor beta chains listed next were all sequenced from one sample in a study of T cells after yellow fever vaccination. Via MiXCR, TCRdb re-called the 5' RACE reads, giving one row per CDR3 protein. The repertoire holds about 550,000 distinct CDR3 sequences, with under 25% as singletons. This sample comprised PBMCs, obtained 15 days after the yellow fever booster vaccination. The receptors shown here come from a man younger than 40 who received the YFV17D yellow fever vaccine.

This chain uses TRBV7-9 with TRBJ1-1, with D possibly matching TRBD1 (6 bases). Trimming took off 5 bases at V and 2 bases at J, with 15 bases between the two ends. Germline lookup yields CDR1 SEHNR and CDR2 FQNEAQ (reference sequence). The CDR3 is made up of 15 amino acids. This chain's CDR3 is CASSPPGHQNTEAFF. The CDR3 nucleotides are TGTGCCAGCAGCCCACCGGGACACCAAAACACTGAAGCTTTCTTT.

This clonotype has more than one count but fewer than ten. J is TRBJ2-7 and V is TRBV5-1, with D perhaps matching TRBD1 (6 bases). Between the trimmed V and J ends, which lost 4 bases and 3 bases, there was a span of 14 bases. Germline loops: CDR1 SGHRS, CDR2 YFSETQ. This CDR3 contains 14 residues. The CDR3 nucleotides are TGCGCCAGCAGCCTACAGGGTCTCCGCTACGAGCAGTACTTC. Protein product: CASSLQGLRYEQYF. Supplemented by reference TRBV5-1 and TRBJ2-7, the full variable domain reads KAGVTQTPRYLIKTRGQQVTLSCSPISGHRSVSWYQQTPGQGLQFLFEYFSETQRNKGNFPGRFSGRQFSNSRSEMNVSTLELGDSALYLCASSLQGLRYEQYFGPGTRLTVT.

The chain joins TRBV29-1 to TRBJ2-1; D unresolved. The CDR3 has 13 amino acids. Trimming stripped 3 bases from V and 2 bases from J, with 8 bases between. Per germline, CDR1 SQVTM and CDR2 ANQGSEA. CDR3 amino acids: CSVDGDTYNEQFF. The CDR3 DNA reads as TGCAGCGTTGATGGGGATACCTACAATGAGCAGTTCTTC.

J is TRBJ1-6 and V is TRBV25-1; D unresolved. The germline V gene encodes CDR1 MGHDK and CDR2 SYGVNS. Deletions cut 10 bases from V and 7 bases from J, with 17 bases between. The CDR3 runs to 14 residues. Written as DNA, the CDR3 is TGTGCCACCCAGAGTGTGGGGTGGAATTCACCCCTCCACTTT. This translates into CATQSVGWNSPLHF. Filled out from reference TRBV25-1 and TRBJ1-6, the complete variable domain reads EADIYQTPRYLVIGTGKKITLECSQTMGHDKMYWYQQDPGMELHLIHYSYGVNSTEKGDLSSESTVSRIRTEHFPLTLESARPSHTSQYLCATQSVGWNSPLHFGNGTRLTVT.

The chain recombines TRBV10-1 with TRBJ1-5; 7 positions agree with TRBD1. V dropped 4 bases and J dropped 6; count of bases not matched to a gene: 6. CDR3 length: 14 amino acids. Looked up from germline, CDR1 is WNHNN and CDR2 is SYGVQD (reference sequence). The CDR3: CASSGTGMGQPQHF. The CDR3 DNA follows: TGCGCCAGCAGTGGGACAGGAATGGGTCAGCCCCAGCATTTT.

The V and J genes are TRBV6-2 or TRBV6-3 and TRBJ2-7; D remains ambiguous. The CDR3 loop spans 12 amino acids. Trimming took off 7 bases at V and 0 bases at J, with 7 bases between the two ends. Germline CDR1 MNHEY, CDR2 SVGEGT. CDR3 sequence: CASKRISYEQYF. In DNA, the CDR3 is TGTGCCAGCAAACGGATCTCCTACGAGCAGTACTTC.

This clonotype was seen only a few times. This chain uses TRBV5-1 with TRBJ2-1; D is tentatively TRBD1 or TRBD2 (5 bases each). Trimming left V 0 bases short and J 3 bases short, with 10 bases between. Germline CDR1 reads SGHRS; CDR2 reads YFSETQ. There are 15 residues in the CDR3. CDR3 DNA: TGCGCCAGCAGCTTGGACGGGACCCGCTACAATGAGCAGTTCTTC. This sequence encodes CASSLDGTRYNEQFF.

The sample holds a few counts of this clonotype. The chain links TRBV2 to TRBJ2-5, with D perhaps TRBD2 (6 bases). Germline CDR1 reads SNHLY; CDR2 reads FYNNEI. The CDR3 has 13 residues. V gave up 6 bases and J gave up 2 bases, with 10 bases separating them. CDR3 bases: TGTGCCAGCAGACGGGACTGGCAAGAGACCCAGTACTTC. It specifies CASRRDWQETQYF.

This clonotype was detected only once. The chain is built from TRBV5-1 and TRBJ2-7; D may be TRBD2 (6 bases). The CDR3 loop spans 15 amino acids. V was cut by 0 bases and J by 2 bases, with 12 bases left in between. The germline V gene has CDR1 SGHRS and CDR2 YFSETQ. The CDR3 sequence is CASSLAVSGPYEQYF. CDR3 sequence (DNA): TGCGCCAGCAGCTTGGCGGTTAGCGGACCCTACGAGCAGTACTTC.

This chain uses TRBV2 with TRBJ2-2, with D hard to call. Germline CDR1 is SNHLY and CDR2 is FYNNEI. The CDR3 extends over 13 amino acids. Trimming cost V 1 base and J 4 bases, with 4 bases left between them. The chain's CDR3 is CASSEGSTGELFF. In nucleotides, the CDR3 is TGTGCCAGCAGTGAAGGGAGCACCGGGGAGCTGTTTTTT.

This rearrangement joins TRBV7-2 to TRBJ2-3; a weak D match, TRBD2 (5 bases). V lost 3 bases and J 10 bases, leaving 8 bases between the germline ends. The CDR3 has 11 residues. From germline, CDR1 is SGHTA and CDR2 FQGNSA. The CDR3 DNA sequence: TGTGCCAGCAGCTTGGAGGTTGCGCAGTATTTT. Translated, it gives CASSLEVAQYF.

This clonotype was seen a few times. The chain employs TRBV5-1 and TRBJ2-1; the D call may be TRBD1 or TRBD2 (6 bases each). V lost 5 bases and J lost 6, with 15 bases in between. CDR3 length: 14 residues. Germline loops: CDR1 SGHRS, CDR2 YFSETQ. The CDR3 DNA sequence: TGCGCCAGCAGTCCCCCCCGGGGGCGCAATGAGCAGTTCTTC. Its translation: CASSPPRGRNEQFF.

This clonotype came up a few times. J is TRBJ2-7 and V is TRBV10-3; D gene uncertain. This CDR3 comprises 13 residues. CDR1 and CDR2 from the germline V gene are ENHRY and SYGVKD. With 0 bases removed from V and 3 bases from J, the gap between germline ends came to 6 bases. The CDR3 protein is CAISESVNYEQYF. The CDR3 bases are TGTGCCATCAGTGAGTCCGTGAACTACGAGCAGTACTTC.

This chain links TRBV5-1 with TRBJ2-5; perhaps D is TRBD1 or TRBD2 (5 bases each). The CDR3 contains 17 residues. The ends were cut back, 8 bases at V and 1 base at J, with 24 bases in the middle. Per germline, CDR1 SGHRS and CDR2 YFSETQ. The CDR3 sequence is CASKTGRPLDGQETQYF. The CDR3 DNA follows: TGCGCCAGTAAAACGGGACGGCCCCTGGACGGCCAAGAGACCCAGTACTTC.

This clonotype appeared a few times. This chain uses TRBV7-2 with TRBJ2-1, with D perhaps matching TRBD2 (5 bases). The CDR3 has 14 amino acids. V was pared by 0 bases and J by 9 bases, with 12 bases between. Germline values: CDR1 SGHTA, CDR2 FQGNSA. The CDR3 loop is CASSLARGPSEQFF. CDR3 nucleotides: TGTGCCAGCAGCTTAGCGAGAGGGCCTTCTGAGCAGTTCTTC.

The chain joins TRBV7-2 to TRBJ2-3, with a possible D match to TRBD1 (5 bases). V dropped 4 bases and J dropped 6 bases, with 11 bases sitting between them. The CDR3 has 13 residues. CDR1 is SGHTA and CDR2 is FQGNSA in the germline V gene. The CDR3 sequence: CASSSGIGDTQYF. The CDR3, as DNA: TGTGCCAGCAGCTCAGGGATTGGGGATACGCAGTATTTT. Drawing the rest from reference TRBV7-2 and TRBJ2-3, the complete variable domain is GAGVSQSPSNKVTEKGKDVELRCDPISGHTALYWYRQSLGQGLEFLIYFQGNSAPDKSGLPSDRFSAERTGGSVSTLTIQRTQQEDSAVYLCASSSGIGDTQYFGPGTRLTVL.

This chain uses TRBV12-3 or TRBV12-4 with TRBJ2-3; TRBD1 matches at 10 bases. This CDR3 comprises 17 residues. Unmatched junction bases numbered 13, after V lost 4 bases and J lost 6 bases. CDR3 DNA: TGTGCCAGCAGTTACCCCCGGGGACAGGGGACAAGTGATACGCAGTATTTT. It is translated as CASSYPRGQGTSDTQYF.

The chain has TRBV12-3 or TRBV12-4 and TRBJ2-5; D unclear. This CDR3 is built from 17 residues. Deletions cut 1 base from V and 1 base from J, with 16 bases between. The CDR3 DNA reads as TGTGCCAGCAGTTTAGAAGTCTCGGCTGGGATCCAAGAGACCCAGTACTTC. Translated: CASSLEVSAGIQETQYF.

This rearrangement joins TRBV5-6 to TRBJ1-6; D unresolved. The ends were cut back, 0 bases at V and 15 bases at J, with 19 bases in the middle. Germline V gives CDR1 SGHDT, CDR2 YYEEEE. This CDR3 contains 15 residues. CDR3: CASSLDEAVPALLHF. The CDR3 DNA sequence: TGTGCCAGCAGCTTGGATGAGGCAGTCCCAGCACTCCTCCACTTT.

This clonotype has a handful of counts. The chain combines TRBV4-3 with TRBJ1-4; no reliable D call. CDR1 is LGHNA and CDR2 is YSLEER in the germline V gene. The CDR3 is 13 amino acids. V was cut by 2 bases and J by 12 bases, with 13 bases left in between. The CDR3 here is CASSQMTGSQLFF. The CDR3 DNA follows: TGCGCCAGCAGCCAAATGACCGGGTCGCAACTGTTTTTT.